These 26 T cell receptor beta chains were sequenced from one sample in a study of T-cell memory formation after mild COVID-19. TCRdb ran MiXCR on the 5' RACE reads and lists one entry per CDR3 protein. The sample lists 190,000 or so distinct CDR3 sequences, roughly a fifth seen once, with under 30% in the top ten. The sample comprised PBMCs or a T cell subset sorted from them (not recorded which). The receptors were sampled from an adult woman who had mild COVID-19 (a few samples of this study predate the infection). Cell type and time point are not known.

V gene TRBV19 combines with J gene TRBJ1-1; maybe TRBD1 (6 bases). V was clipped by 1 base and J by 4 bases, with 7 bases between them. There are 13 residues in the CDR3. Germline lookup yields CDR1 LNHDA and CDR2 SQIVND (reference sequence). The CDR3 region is CASSIGTVTEAFF. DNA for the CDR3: TGTGCCAGTAGTATAGGGACAGTCACTGAAGCTTTCTTT.

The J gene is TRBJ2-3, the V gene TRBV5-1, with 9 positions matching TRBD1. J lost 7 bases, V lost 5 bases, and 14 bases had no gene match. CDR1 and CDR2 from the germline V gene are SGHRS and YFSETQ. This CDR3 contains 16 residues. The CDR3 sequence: CASRAAWTGDVNTQYF. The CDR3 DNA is TGCGCCAGCAGGGCTGCTTGGACAGGGGATGTTAATACGCAGTATTTT.

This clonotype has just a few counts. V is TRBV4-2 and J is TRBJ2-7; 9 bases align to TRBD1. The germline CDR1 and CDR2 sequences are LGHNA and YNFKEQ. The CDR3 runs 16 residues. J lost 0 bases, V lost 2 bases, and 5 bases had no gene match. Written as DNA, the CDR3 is TGTGCCAGCAGCCAATACCGGACAGGGGCCTCCTACGAGCAGTACTTC. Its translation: CASSQYRTGASYEQYF.

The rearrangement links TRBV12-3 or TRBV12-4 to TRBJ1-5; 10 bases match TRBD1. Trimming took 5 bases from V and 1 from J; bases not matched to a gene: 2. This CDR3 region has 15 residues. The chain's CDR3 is CASSRTGGSNQPQHF. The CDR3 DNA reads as TGTGCCAGCAGTCGGACAGGGGGAAGCAATCAGCCCCAGCATTTT.

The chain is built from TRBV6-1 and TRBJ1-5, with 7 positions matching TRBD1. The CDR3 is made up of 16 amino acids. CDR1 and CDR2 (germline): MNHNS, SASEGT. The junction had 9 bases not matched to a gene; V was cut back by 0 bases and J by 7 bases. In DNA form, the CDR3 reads TGTGCCAGCAGTGAAGCGCTGGAGGGGGCGGGACAGCCCCAGCATTTT. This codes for CASSEALEGAGQPQHF.

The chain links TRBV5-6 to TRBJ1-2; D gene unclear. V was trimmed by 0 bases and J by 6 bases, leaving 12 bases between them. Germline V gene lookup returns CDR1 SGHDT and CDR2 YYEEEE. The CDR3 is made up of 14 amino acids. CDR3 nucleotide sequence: TGTGCCAGCAGCTTGGTTGGGTCAGGCAATGGCTACACCTTC. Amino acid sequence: CASSLVGSGNGYTF.

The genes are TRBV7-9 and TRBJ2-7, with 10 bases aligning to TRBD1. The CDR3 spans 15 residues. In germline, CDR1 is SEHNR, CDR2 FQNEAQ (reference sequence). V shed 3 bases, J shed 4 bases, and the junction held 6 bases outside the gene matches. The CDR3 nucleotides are TGTGCCAGCAGCTTTCCGGGACAGGGGCCGTACGAGCAGTACTTC. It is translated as CASSFPGQGPYEQYF.

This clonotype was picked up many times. DNA of the CDR3: TGTGCCAGCAGTCAGGCTAGCGAACCAAGCATGAACACTGAAGCTTTCTTT. The encoded protein is CASSQASEPSMNTEAFF. V gene TRBV12-3 or TRBV12-4 combines with J gene TRBJ1-1, with D uncertain. There are 17 residues in the CDR3. V lost 5 bases and J lost 0, with 19 bases in between.

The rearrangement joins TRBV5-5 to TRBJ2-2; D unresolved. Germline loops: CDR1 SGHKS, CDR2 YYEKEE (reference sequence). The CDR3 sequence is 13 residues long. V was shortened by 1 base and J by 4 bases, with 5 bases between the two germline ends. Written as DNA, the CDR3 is TGTGCCAGCAGCTTGCCGGGCACCGGGGAGCTGTTTTTT. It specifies CASSLPGTGELFF.

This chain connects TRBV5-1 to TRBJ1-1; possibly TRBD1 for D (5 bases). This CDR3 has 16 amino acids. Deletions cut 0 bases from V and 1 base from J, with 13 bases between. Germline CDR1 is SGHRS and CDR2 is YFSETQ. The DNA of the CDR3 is TGCGCCAGCAGCTTGGGGACGAGGGGCCAGAACACTGAAGCTTTCTTT. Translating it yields CASSLGTRGQNTEAFF.

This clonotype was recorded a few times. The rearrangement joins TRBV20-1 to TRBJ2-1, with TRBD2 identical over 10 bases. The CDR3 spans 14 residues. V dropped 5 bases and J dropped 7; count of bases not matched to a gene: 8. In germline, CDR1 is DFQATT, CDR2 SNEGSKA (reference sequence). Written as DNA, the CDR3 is TGCAGTGCTGGGCCTAGCGGGAGTTGGAATGAGCAGTTCTTC. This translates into CSAGPSGSWNEQFF.

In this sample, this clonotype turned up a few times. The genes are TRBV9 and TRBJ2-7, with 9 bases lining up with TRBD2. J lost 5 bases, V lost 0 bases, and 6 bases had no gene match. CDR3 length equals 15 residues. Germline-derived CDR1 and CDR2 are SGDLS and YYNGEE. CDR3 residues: CASSVAKRGENEQYF. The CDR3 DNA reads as TGTGCCAGCAGCGTAGCTAAGCGGGGGGAAAACGAGCAGTACTTC.

In DNA form, the CDR3 reads TGTGCCAGCAGTTGGACAGGGGGCTGGGGGTTCTTC. Translating gives CASSWTGGWGFF. This chain uses TRBV12-3 or TRBV12-4 with TRBJ2-1; 11 bases are a match to TRBD1. The CDR3 runs to 12 residues. V gave up 4 bases and J gave up 15 bases; unmatched junction bases: 5.

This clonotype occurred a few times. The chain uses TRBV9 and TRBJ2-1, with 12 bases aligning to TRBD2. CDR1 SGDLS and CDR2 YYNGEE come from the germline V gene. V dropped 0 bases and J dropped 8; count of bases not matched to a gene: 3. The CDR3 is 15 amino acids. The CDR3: CASSVASGGADEQFF. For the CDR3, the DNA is TGTGCCAGCAGCGTAGCTAGCGGGGGGGCTGATGAGCAGTTCTTC. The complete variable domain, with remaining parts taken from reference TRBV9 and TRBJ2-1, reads DSGVTQTPKHLITATGQRVTLRCSPRSGDLSVYWYQQSLDQGLQFLIQYYNGEERAKGNILERFSAQQFPDLHSELNLSSLELGDSALYFCASSVASGGADEQFFGPGTRLTVL.

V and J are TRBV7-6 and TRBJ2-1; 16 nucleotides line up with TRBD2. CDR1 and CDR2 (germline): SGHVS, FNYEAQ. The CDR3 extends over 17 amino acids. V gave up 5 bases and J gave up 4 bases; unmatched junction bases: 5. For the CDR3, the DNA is TGTGCCAGCAGCATAGGGACTAGCGGGGGGGCATACAATGAGCAGTTCTTC. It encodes CASSIGTSGGAYNEQFF. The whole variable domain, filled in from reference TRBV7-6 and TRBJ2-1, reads GAGVSQSPRYKVTKRGQDVALRCDPISGHVSLYWYRQALGQGPEFLTYFNYEAQQDKSGLPNDRFSAERPEGSISTLTIQRTEQRDSAMYRCASSIGTSGGAYNEQFFGPGTRLTVL.

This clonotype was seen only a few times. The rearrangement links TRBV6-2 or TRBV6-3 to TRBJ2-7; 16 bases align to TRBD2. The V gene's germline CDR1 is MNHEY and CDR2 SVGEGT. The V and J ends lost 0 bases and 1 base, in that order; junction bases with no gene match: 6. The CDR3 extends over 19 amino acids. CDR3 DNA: TGTGCCAGCAGTTACTCGGGACTAGCGGGAGGGCCGGTTTCCTACGAGCAGTACTTC. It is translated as CASSYSGLAGGPVSYEQYF.

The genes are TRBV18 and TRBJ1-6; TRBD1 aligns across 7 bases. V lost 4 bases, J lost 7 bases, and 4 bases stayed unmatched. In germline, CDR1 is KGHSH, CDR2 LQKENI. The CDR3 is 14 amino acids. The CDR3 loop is CASSQDRKNSPLHF. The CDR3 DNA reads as TGTGCCAGCTCACAGGACAGGAAAAATTCACCCCTCCACTTT.

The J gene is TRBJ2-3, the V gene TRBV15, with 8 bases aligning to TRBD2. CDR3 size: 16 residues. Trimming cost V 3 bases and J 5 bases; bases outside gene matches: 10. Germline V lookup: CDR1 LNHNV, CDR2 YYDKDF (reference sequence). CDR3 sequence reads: CATSRDREGLRDTQYF. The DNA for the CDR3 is TGTGCCACCAGCAGGGACCGGGAGGGTCTCCGAGATACGCAGTATTTT. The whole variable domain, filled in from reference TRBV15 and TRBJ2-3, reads DAMVIQNPRYQVTQFGKPVTLSCSQTLNHNVMYWYQQKSSQAPKLLFHYYDKDFNNEADTPDNFQSRRPNTSFCFLDIRSPGLGDTAMYLCATSRDREGLRDTQYFGPGTRLTVL.

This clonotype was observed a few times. For the CDR3, the DNA is TGTGCCAGCAGCTTTTCCCGCACAGATACGCAGTATTTT. Amino acids: CASSFSRTDTQYF. V usage is TRBV7-8 and J usage is TRBJ2-3; D call uncertain. Between the trimmed V and J ends, which lost 3 bases and 1 base, there was a span of 5 bases. The germline CDR1 and CDR2 sequences are SGHVS and FQNEAQ. The CDR3 has 13 amino acids.

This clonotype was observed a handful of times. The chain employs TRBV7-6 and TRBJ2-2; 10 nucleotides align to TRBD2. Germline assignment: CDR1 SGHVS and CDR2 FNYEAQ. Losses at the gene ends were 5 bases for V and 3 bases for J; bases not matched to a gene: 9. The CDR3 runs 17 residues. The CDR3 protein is CASSDPLAGAYTGELFF. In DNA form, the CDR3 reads TGTGCCAGCAGCGACCCCCTAGCGGGGGCCTACACCGGGGAGCTGTTTTTT.

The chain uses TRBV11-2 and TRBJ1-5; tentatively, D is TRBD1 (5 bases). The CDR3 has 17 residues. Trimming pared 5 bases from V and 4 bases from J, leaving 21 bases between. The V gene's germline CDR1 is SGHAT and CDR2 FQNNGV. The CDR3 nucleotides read TGTGCCAGCAGCACGAGAGGGGACGGCCGGGGGAATCAGCCCCAGCATTTT. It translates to CASSTRGDGRGNQPQHF.

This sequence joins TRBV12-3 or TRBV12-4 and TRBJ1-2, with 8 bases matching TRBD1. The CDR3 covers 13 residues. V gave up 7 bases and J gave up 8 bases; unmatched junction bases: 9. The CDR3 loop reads CASTDDRGYGYTF. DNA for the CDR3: TGTGCCAGCACCGACGACAGGGGTTACGGCTACACCTTC.

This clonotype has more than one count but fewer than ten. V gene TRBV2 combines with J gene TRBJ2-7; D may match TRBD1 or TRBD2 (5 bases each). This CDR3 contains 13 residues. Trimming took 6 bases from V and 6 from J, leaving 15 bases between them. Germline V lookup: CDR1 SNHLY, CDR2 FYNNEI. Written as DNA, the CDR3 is TGTGCCAGCAGGGAGTTTTCAGGGACCGAGCAGTACTTC. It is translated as CASREFSGTEQYF.

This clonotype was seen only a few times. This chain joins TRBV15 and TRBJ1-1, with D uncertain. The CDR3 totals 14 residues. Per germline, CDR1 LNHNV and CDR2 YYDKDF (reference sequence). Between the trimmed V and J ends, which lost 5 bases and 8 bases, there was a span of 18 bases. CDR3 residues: CATSPQGTLREAFF. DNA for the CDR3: TGTGCCACCAGCCCCCAAGGTACCTTGAGGGAAGCTTTCTTT.

The CDR3 region is CASSLADGDNEQFF. The CDR3 DNA follows: TGCGCCAGCAGCTTGGCCGACGGAGACAATGAGCAGTTCTTC. The genes are TRBV5-1 and TRBJ2-1; D not resolved. The CDR3 covers 14 residues. Germline assignment: CDR1 SGHRS and CDR2 YFSETQ. V was shortened by 0 bases and J by 5 bases, with 9 bases between the two germline ends.

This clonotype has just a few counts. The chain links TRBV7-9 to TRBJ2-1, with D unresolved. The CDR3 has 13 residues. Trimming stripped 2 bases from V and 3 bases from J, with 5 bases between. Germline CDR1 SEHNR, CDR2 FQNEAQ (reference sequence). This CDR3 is CASSLSIYNEQFF. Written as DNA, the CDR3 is TGTGCCAGCAGCTTATCTATCTACAATGAGCAGTTCTTC.